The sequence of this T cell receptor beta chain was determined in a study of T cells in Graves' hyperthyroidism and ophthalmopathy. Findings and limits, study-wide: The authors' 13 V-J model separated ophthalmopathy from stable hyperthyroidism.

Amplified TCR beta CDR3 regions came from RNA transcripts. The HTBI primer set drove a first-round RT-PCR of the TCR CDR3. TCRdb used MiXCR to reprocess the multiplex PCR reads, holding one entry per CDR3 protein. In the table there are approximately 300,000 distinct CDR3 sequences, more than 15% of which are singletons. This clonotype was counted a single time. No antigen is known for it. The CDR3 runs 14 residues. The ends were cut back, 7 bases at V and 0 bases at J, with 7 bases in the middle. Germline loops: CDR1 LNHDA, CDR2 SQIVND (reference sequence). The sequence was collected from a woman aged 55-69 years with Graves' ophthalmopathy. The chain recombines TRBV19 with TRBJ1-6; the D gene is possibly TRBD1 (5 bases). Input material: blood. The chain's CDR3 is CASMGLSYNSPLHF. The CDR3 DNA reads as TGTGCCAGTATGGGACTCTCCTATAATTCACCCCTCCACTTT.